A selection of T cell receptor beta chains follows, all from one sample in a study of blood T cell repertoires in COVID-19. TCRdb's copy holds only in-frame clones and misses some; the assay was immunoSEQ multiplex PCR. The table lists about 280,000 clones, around 85% of them singletons. The material sequenced was peripheral blood. The receptor source for this set is a woman in her 30s who had recovered from COVID-19. The CDR3 runs from the conserved cysteine through the conserved F or W. D genes are given only for firm matches. Size is omitted from some rows. Given values are once, few, many or a class for expanded clones.

J gene: TRBJ1-2
V gene: TRBV15
D gene: TRBD1
clone size: NA
CDR3 DNA: TGTGCCACCAGCAGATCGACAGGGGGCGTTGTGGGTGGCTACACCTTC
CDR3 protein: CATSRSTGGVVGGYTF

J gene: TRBJ2-7
V gene: TRBV5-1
D gene: NA
clone size: NA
CDR3 DNA: TGCGCCAGCAGCTTGGCAGGAGGATTGAGGGAGCAGTACTTC
CDR3 protein: CASSLAGGLREQYF

J gene: TRBJ1-1
V gene: TRBV7-9
D gene: NA
clone size: few
CDR3 DNA: TGTGCCAGCAGCTTCGAGGCATCGGTCACTGAAGCTTTCTTT
CDR3 protein: CASSFEASVTEAFF

J gene: TRBJ1-4
V gene: TRBV7-9
D gene: NA
clone size: NA
CDR3 DNA: TGTGCCAGCAGCGCAGAGGGGAGGACTAATGAAAAACTGTTTTTT
CDR3 protein: CASSAEGRTNEKLFF

J gene: TRBJ2-7
V gene: TRBV27
D gene: NA
clone size: NA
CDR3 DNA: TGTGCCAGCAGTTTAGATTATAGCGGCCGCTCCTACGAGCAGTACTTC
CDR3 protein: CASSLDYSGRSYEQYF

J gene: TRBJ2-3
V gene: TRBV9
D gene: TRBD2
clone size: NA
CDR3 DNA: TGTGCCAGCAGCATCACTAGCGTAGCAGATACGCAGTATTTT
CDR3 protein: CASSITSVADTQYF

J gene: TRBJ2-2
V gene: TRBV7-9
D gene: TRBD2
clone size: few
CDR3 DNA: TGTGCCAGCAGCTCGGGACTAGCGGGAGACACCGGGGAGCTGTTTTTT
CDR3 protein: CASSSGLAGDTGELFF

J gene: TRBJ2-3
V gene: TRBV3-1/TRBV3-2
D gene: TRBD2
clone size: NA
CDR3 DNA: TGTGCCAGCAGCCGACTAGCGGGGGTTGATACGCAGTATTTT
CDR3 protein: CASSRLAGVDTQYF

J gene: TRBJ1-4
V gene: TRBV11-3
D gene: NA
clone size: NA
CDR3 DNA: TGTGCCAGCAGCTTCGACAGATATTTGAGAACTCCAGATGAAAAACTGTTTTTT
CDR3 protein: CASSFDRYLRTPDEKLFF

J gene: TRBJ2-2
V gene: TRBV27
D gene: NA
clone size: NA
CDR3 DNA: TGTGCCAGCAGGGCGGGTGCCGGGGAGCTGTTTTTT
CDR3 protein: CASRAGAGELFF

J gene: TRBJ1-5
V gene: TRBV28
D gene: NA
clone size: few
CDR3 DNA: TGTGCCAGCAACACGGACACGAATCAGCCCCAGCATTTT
CDR3 protein: CASNTDTNQPQHF

J gene: TRBJ2-2
V gene: TRBV5-6
D gene: TRBD2
clone size: NA
CDR3 DNA: TGTGCCAGCAGGGGCACTAGCGGGGGGATTTGGGCCGGGGAGCTGTTTTTT
CDR3 protein: CASRGTSGGIWAGELFF

J gene: TRBJ1-1
V gene: TRBV19
D gene: NA
clone size: once
CDR3 DNA: TGTGCCAGTAGTATAAGTGGGGGCCCCTGGACTGAAGCTTTCTTT
CDR3 protein: CASSISGGPWTEAFF

J gene: TRBJ2-7
V gene: TRBV11-2
D gene: NA
clone size: NA
CDR3 DNA: TGTGCCAGCAGTTCCCGCGGAGGCAGCTCCTACGAGCAGTACTTC
CDR3 protein: CASSSRGGSSYEQYF

J gene: TRBJ1-2
V gene: TRBV19
D gene: NA
clone size: NA
CDR3 DNA: TGTGCCAGTACCCAGGACAGCTTTGGCTACACCTTC
CDR3 protein: CASTQDSFGYTF

J gene: TRBJ1-6
V gene: TRBV9
D gene: TRBD1
clone size: NA
CDR3 DNA: TGTGCCAGCAGCCCCCGGGACAGGCAAAATTCACCCCTCCACTTT
CDR3 protein: CASSPRDRQNSPLHF

J gene: TRBJ1-5
V gene: TRBV18
D gene: NA
clone size: NA
CDR3 DNA: TGTGCCAGCTCAGCCACGTACCAGGGCGATCAGCCCCAGCATTTT
CDR3 protein: CASSATYQGDQPQHF

J gene: TRBJ2-3
V gene: TRBV7-9
D gene: NA
clone size: NA
CDR3 DNA: TGTGCCAGCAGCTTATTTCCGGGATCCCCAGATACGCAGTATTTT
CDR3 protein: CASSLFPGSPDTQYF

J gene: TRBJ2-7
V gene: TRBV5-1
D gene: TRBD2
clone size: NA
CDR3 DNA: TGCGCCAGCAGCTTAGCGGGGGGGCCGGCCGAGCAGTACTTC
CDR3 protein: CASSLAGGPAEQYF

J gene: TRBJ2-5
V gene: TRBV19
D gene: TRBD1
clone size: NA
CDR3 DNA: TGTGCCAGTAGTAGCGCGTACCCAGGGGGCCAAGAGACCCAGTACTTC
CDR3 protein: CASSSAYPGGQETQYF

J gene: TRBJ2-1
V gene: TRBV11-2
D gene: NA
clone size: NA
CDR3 DNA: TGTGCCAGCAGCCGGTTACTAGGAGGGAATGAGCAGTTCTTC
CDR3 protein: CASSRLLGGNEQFF

J gene: TRBJ2-7
V gene: TRBV28
D gene: NA
clone size: few
CDR3 DNA: TGTGCCAGCATCCAACGGGTCGGGGATGCCTCCTACGAGCAGTACTTC
CDR3 protein: CASIQRVGDASYEQYF

J gene: TRBJ2-3
V gene: TRBV24-1
D gene: NA
clone size: NA
CDR3 DNA: TGTGCCACCATGGTTACGGGGACAGATACGCAGTATTTT
CDR3 protein: CATMVTGTDTQYF

J gene: TRBJ2-1
V gene: TRBV5-1
D gene: NA
clone size: NA
CDR3 DNA: TGCGCCAGCAGCTTGGTGAGCGCTCAGGGGTCCTACAATGAGCAGTTCTTC
CDR3 protein: CASSLVSAQGSYNEQFF

J gene: TRBJ1-4
V gene: TRBV5-1
D gene: NA
clone size: NA
CDR3 DNA: TGCGCCAGCAGCTTGGTCCCAGGAGGTAATGAAAAACTGTTTTTT
CDR3 protein: CASSLVPGGNEKLFF

J gene: TRBJ2-7
V gene: TRBV12-3/TRBV12-4
D gene: TRBD2
clone size: NA
CDR3 DNA: TGTGCCAGCAGTCCGTTATGGGGGGGCGAGCAGTACTTC
CDR3 protein: CASSPLWGGEQYF

J gene: TRBJ2-1
V gene: TRBV3-1/TRBV3-2
D gene: TRBD2
clone size: NA
CDR3 DNA: TGTGCCAGCAGCCAAGTCGGGGGCGGGAGGGAAAATGAGCAGTTCTTC
CDR3 protein: CASSQVGGGRENEQFF

J gene: TRBJ1-1
V gene: TRBV5-1
D gene: NA
clone size: NA
CDR3 DNA: TGCGCCAGCAGCTCGACTCCGAACACTGAAGCTTTCTTT
CDR3 protein: CASSSTPNTEAFF

J gene: TRBJ2-2
V gene: TRBV27
D gene: TRBD1
clone size: many
CDR3 DNA: TGTGCCAGCAGTCCCCTGACAGGGGCGCATATCGGGGAGCTGTTTTTT
CDR3 protein: CASSPLTGAHIGELFF

J gene: TRBJ1-6
V gene: TRBV15
D gene: NA
clone size: NA
CDR3 DNA: TGTGCCACCAGCCTTACAGGATCACCCCTCCACTTT
CDR3 protein: CATSLTGSPLHF

J gene: TRBJ2-1
V gene: TRBV11-3
D gene: NA
clone size: NA
CDR3 DNA: TGTGCCAGCAGCTCGTACAGGGAATCCGATGAGCAGTTCTTC
CDR3 protein: CASSSYRESDEQFF

J gene: TRBJ2-3
V gene: TRBV5-1
D gene: NA
clone size: NA
CDR3 DNA: TGCGCCAGCAGCTTGACGGCAGGGGATTCGACAGATACGCAGTATTTT
CDR3 protein: CASSLTAGDSTDTQYF

J gene: TRBJ2-1
V gene: TRBV25-1
D gene: TRBD1
clone size: NA
CDR3 DNA: TGTGCCAGCAGTGCAGGGACAGGGGGAATCTACAATGAGCAGTTCTTC
CDR3 protein: CASSAGTGGIYNEQFF

J gene: TRBJ1-5
V gene: TRBV19
D gene: TRBD1
clone size: NA
CDR3 DNA: TGTGCCAGTAGCCAAACAGGGGTCGGTCAGCCCCAGCATTTT
CDR3 protein: CASSQTGVGQPQHF

J gene: TRBJ2-7
V gene: TRBV5-1
D gene: TRBD1
clone size: NA
CDR3 DNA: TGCGCCAGCAGCCGCCTGGACAGGGAGTACGAGCAGTACTTC
CDR3 protein: CASSRLDREYEQYF

J gene: TRBJ2-7
V gene: TRBV11-2
D gene: NA
clone size: NA
CDR3 DNA: TGTGCCAGCAGCACTCGACAGTACGAGCAGTACTTC
CDR3 protein: CASSTRQYEQYF

J gene: TRBJ1-3
V gene: TRBV5-4
D gene: TRBD1
clone size: NA
CDR3 DNA: TGTGCCAGCAGCGCAGGACACAGGGGCCGCGACACCATATATTTT
CDR3 protein: CASSAGHRGRDTIYF

J gene: TRBJ2-3
V gene: TRBV3-1/TRBV3-2
D gene: NA
clone size: NA
CDR3 DNA: TGTGCCAGCACCCGACGTGGGGGCGACACTAGCACAGATACGCAGTATTTT
CDR3 protein: CASTRRGGDTSTDTQYF

J gene: TRBJ2-7
V gene: TRBV5-1
D gene: TRBD1
clone size: NA
CDR3 DNA: TGCGCCAGCAGCCCGGACAGGTCCTACGAGCAGTACTTC
CDR3 protein: CASSPDRSYEQYF

J gene: TRBJ1-1
V gene: TRBV19
D gene: TRBD1
clone size: NA
CDR3 DNA: TGTGCCAGTAGTATAGCAACAGGGGGCACTGAAGCTTTCTTT
CDR3 protein: CASSIATGGTEAFF

J gene: TRBJ1-2
V gene: TRBV28
D gene: NA
clone size: NA
CDR3 DNA: TGTGCCAGCAGCCCTGGGGGGGCGGGAGGCTACACCTTC
CDR3 protein: CASSPGGAGGYTF

J gene: TRBJ2-2
V gene: TRBV7-7
D gene: NA
clone size: NA
CDR3 DNA: TGTGCTAGCAGCGGTACAAGGAACACCGGGGAGCTGTTTTTT
CDR3 protein: CASSGTRNTGELFF

J gene: TRBJ2-3
V gene: TRBV5-1
D gene: NA
clone size: NA
CDR3 DNA: TGCGCCAGCAGCCCTGACCGGGGAGATACGCAGTATTTT
CDR3 protein: CASSPDRGDTQYF

J gene: TRBJ2-1
V gene: TRBV5-1
D gene: TRBD2
clone size: NA
CDR3 DNA: TGCGCCAGCAGCTTGGTGGGGGCGGGAGGGCCGATCTACAATGAGCAGTTCTTC
CDR3 protein: CASSLVGAGGPIYNEQFF

J gene: TRBJ2-7
V gene: TRBV7-2
D gene: TRBD2
clone size: NA
CDR3 DNA: TGTGCCAGCAGCCTAGCGGGGGCAGCAAACTACGAGCAGTACTTC
CDR3 protein: CASSLAGAANYEQYF

J gene: TRBJ1-2
V gene: TRBV19
D gene: NA
clone size: NA
CDR3 DNA: TGTGCCAGTACCGCAGACATTAACTATGGCTACACCTTC
CDR3 protein: CASTADINYGYTF

J gene: TRBJ2-1
V gene: TRBV9
D gene: NA
clone size: NA
CDR3 DNA: TGTGCCAGCAGCGTAGCTTTCAGCGGCTCAGGATACAATGAGCAGTTCTTC
CDR3 protein: CASSVAFSGSGYNEQFF

J gene: TRBJ2-7
V gene: TRBV12-3/TRBV12-4
D gene: TRBD2
clone size: NA
CDR3 DNA: TGTGCCAGCAGGACTAGCGGGGGCAACGAGCAGTACTTC
CDR3 protein: CASRTSGGNEQYF

J gene: TRBJ2-3
V gene: TRBV3-1/TRBV3-2
D gene: TRBD2
clone size: NA
CDR3 DNA: TGTGCCAGCAGCCACTGGACTAGCGGGGGGCACACGCAGTATTTT
CDR3 protein: CASSHWTSGGHTQYF

J gene: TRBJ2-1
V gene: TRBV30
D gene: NA
clone size: NA
CDR3 DNA: TGTGCCTGGAGTGCCCACCAGAATGAGCAGTTCTTC
CDR3 protein: CAWSAHQNEQFF

J gene: TRBJ2-5
V gene: TRBV4-1
D gene: NA
clone size: NA
CDR3 DNA: TGCGCCAGCAGCCAAGAAAGGACAGAGCCGGAGTACTTC
CDR3 protein: CASSQERTEPEYF

J gene: TRBJ2-5
V gene: TRBV4-1
D gene: TRBD2
clone size: NA
CDR3 DNA: TGCGCCAGCAGCCACCAGCGGGAAAACGGAGAGACCCAGTACTTC
CDR3 protein: CASSHQRENGETQYF

J gene: TRBJ2-1
V gene: TRBV5-4
D gene: NA
clone size: NA
CDR3 DNA: TGTGCCAGCAGCTCCCCACCGAAGAGCTCCTACAATGAGCAGTTCTTC
CDR3 protein: CASSSPPKSSYNEQFF

J gene: TRBJ1-2
V gene: TRBV28
D gene: NA
clone size: NA
CDR3 DNA: TGTGCCAGCAGTTTATCAGCTAACTATGGCTACACCTTC
CDR3 protein: CASSLSANYGYTF

J gene: TRBJ1-1
V gene: TRBV6-1
D gene: TRBD1
clone size: NA
CDR3 DNA: TGTGCCAGCAGTGAACCAGGACAGGGGAACACTGAAGCTTTCTTT
CDR3 protein: CASSEPGQGNTEAFF

J gene: TRBJ2-4
V gene: TRBV28
D gene: NA
clone size: NA
CDR3 DNA: TGTGCTATAGAGGAAAGGGGTCGGACCATTCAGTACTTC
CDR3 protein: CAIEERGRTIQYF

J gene: TRBJ2-3
V gene: TRBV4-1
D gene: TRBD2
clone size: NA
CDR3 DNA: TGCGCCAGCAGCCACAATCCCAACCCCGGGACTAGCGGCCGGACAGATACGCAGTATTTT
CDR3 protein: CASSHNPNPGTSGRTDTQYF

J gene: TRBJ2-3
V gene: TRBV6-4
D gene: NA
clone size: NA
CDR3 DNA: TGTGCCAGCAGTGTAAAGGGGGGCACAGATACGCAGTATTTT
CDR3 protein: CASSVKGGTDTQYF

J gene: TRBJ2-3
V gene: TRBV5-4
D gene: TRBD2
clone size: NA
CDR3 DNA: TGTGCCAGCAGCTGGAGACTAGCGGGAGGGCCAGATACGCAGTATTTT
CDR3 protein: CASSWRLAGGPDTQYF